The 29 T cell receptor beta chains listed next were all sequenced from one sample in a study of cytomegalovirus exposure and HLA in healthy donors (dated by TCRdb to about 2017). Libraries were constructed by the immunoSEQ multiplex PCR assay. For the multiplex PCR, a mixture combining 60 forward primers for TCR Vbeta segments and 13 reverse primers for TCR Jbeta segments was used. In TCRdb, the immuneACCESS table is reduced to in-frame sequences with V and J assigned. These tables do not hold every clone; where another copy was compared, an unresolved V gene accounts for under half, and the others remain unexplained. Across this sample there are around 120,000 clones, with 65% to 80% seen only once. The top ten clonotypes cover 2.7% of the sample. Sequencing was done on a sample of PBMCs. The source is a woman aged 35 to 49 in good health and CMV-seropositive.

CDR3 nucleotides: TGTGCCAGCAGCCCCCGCATCCCGGGTCAGCCCCAGCATTTT. It encodes CASSPRIPGQPQHF. The chain links TRBV9 to TRBJ1-5; D is uncertain. The germline CDR1 and CDR2 sequences are SGDLS and YYNGEE. Trimming took 4 bases from V and 6 from J, leaving 14 bases between them. The CDR3 totals 14 residues.

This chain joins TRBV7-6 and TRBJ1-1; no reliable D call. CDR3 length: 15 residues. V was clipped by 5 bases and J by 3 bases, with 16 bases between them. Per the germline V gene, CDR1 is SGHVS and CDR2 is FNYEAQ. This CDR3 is CASSNGILGDTEAFF. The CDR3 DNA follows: TGTGCCAGCAGCAACGGGATTCTCGGGGACACTGAAGCTTTCTTT. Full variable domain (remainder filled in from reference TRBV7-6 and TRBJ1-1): GAGVSQSPRYKVTKRGQDVALRCDPISGHVSLYWYRQALGQGPEFLTYFNYEAQQDKSGLPNDRFSAERPEGSISTLTIQRTEQRDSAMYRCASSNGILGDTEAFFGQGTRLTVV.

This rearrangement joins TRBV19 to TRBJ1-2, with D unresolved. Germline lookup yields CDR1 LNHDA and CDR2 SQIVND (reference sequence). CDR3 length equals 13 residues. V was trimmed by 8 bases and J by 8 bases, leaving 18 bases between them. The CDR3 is CASLPGRDGGYTF. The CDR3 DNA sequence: TGTGCCAGTCTCCCCGGGAGGGATGGCGGCTACACCTTC.

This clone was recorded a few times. Here the CDR3 reads CATTSGYNEQFF. CDR3 DNA sequence: TGTGCCACCACTAGCGGGTACAATGAGCAGTTCTTC. The V gene is TRBV6-5, the J gene TRBJ2-1; 9 bases map to TRBD2. After removal of 10 bases from V and 4 bases from J, the junction contained 2 bases not matched to a gene. CDR3 length equals 12 residues. CDR1 and CDR2 (germline): MNHEY, SVGAGI.

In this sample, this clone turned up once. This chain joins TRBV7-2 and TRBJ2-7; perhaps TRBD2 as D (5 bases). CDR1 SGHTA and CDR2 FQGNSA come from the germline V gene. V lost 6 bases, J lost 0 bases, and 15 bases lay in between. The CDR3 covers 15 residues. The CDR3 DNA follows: TGTGCCAGCAGGCCGTCGGGTGGGAGCTCCTACGAGCAGTACTTC. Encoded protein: CASRPSGGSSYEQYF. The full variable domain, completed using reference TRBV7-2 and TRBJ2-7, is GAGVSQSPSNKVTEKGKDVELRCDPISGHTALYWYRQSLGQGLEFLIYFQGNSAPDKSGLPSDRFSAERTGGSVSTLTIQRTQQEDSAVYLCASRPSGGSSYEQYFGPGTRLTVT.

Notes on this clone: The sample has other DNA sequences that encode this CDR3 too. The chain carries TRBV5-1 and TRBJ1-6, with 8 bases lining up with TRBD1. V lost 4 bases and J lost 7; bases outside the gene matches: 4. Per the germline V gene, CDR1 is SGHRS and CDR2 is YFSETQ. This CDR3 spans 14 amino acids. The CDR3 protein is CASSPQGGNSPLHF. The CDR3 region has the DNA TGCGCCAGCAGCCCACAGGGGGGGAATTCACCCCTCCACTTT.

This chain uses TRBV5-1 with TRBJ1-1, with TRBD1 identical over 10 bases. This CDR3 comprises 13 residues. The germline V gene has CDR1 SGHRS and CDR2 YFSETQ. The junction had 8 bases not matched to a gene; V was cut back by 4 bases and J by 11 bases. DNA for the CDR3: TGCGCCAGCAGCCCTGGACAGGGGGGGGACGCTTTCTTT. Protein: CASSPGQGGDAFF.

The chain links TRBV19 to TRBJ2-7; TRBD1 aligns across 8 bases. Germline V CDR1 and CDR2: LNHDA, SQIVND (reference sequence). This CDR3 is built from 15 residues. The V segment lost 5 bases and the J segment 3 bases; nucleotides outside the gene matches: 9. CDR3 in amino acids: CASSAWTGPHYEQYF. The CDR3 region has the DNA TGTGCCAGTAGTGCCTGGACAGGGCCCCACTACGAGCAGTACTTC.

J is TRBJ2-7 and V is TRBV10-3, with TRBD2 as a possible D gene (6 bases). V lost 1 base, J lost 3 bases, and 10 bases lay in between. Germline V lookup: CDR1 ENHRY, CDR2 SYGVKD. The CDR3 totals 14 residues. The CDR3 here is CAISEYGSGYEQYF. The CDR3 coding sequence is TGTGCCATCAGTGAGTACGGTAGCGGCTACGAGCAGTACTTC.

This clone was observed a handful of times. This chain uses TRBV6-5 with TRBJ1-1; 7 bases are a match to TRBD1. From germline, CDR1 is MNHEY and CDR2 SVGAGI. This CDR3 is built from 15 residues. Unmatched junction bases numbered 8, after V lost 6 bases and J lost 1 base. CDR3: CASSRQGIGNTEAFF. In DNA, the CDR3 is TGTGCCAGCAGCCGACAGGGAATCGGGAACACTGAAGCTTTCTTT.

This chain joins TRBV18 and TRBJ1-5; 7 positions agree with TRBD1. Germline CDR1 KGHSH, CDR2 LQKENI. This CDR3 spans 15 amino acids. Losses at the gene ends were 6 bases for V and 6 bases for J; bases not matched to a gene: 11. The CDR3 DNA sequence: TGTGCCAGCTCGCCGACAGGGACGGGGAGTCAGCCCCAGCATTTT. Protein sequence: CASSPTGTGSQPQHF.

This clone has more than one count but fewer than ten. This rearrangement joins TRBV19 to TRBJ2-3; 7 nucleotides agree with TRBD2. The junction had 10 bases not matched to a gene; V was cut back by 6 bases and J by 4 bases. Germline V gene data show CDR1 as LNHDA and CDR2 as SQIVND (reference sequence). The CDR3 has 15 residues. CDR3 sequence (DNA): TGTGCCAGTAGCCGCCGACTAGCAGCCGCAGATACGCAGTATTTT. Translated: CASSRRLAAADTQYF.

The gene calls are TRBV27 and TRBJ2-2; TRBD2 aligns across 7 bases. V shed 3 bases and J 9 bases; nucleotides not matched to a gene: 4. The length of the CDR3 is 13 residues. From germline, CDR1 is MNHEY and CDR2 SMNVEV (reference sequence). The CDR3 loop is CASSLWGGRELFF. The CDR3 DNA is TGTGCCAGCAGTTTGTGGGGGGGTAGGGAGCTGTTTTTT.

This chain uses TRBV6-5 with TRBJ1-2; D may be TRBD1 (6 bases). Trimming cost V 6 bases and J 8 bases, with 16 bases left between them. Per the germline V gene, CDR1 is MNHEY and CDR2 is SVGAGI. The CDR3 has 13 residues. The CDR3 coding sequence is TGTGCCAGCAGCCTAATACAGGGTTCGGGCTACACCTTC. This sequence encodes CASSLIQGSGYTF.

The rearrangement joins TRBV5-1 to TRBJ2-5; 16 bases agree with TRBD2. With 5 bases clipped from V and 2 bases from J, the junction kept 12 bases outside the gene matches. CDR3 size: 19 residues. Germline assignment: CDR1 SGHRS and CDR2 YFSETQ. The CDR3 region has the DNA TGCGCCAGCAGTCCTACACCGGGACTAGCGGGGGGGCTACAAGAGACCCAGTACTTC. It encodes CASSPTPGLAGGLQETQYF.

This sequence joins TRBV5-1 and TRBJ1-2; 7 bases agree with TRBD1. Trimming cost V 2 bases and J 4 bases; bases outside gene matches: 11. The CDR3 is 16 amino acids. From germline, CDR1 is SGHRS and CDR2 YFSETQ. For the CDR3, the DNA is TGCGCCAGCAGCTTAGGCGACAGGGTTTGGGGCTATGGCTACACCTTC. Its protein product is CASSLGDRVWGYGYTF.

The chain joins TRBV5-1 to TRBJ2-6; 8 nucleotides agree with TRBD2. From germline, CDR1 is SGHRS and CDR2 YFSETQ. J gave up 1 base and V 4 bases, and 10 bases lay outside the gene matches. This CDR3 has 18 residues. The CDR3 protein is CASSRPGGELSGANVLTF. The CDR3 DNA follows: TGCGCCAGCAGCCGTCCGGGGGGGGAGTTGTCTGGGGCCAACGTCCTGACTTTC.

CDR3 DNA sequence: TGTGCCAGCACCTTTGGCGCAGCGGGCCAAGAGACCCAGTACTTC. Its protein is CASTFGAAGQETQYF. The chain uses TRBV25-1 and TRBJ2-5; TRBD2 might be the D (6 bases). The CDR3 covers 15 residues. V gave up 7 bases and J gave up 1 base, with 16 bases separating them. Germline CDR1 and CDR2: MGHDK and SYGVNS.

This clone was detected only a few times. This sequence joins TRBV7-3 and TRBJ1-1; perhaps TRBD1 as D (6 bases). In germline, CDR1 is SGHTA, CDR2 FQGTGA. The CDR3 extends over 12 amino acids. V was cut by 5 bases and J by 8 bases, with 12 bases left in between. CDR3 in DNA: TGTGCCAGCAGCCCTTCAGGACAGGAAGCTTTCTTT. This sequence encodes CASSPSGQEAFF.

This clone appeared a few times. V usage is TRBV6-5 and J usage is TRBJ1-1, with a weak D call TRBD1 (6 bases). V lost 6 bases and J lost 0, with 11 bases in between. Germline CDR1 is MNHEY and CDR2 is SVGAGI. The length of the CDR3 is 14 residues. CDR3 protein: CASSRDTLNTEAFF. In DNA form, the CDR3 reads TGTGCCAGCAGCCGGGACACTCTGAACACTGAAGCTTTCTTT.

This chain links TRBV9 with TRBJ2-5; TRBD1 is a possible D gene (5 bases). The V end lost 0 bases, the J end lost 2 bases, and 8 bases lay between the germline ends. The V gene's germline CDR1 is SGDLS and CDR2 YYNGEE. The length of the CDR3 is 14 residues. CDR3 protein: CASSVGGGQETQYF. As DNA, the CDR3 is TGTGCCAGCAGCGTAGGGGGCGGACAAGAGACCCAGTACTTC.

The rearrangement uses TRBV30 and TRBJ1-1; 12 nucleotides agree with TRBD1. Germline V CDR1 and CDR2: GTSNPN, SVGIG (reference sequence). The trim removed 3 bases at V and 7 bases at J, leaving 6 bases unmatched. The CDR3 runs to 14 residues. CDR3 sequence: CAWRGTGGFIEAFF. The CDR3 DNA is TGTGCCTGGAGGGGGACAGGGGGCTTCATTGAAGCTTTCTTT. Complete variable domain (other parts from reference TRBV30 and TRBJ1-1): SQTIHQWPATLVQPVGSPLSLECTVEGTSNPNLYWYRQAAGRGLQLLFYSVGIGQISSEVPQNLSASRPQDRQFILSSKKLLLSDSGFYLCAWRGTGGFIEAFFGQGTRLTVV.

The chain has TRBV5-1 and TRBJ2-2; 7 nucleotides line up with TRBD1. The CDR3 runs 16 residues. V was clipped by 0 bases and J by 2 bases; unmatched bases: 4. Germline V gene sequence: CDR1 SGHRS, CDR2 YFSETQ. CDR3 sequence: CASSLAGTVNTGELFF. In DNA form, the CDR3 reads TGCGCCAGCAGCTTGGCTGGGACAGTCAACACCGGGGAGCTGTTTTTT. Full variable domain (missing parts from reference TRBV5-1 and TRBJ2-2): KAGVTQTPRYLIKTRGQQVTLSCSPISGHRSVSWYQQTPGQGLQFLFEYFSETQRNKGNFPGRFSGRQFSNSRSEMNVSTLELGDSALYLCASSLAGTVNTGELFFGEGSRLTVL.

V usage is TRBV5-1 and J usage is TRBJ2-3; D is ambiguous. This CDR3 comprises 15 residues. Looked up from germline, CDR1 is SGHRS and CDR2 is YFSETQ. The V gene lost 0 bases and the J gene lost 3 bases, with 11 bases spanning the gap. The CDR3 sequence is CASSLVRQRTDTQYF. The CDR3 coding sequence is TGCGCCAGCAGCTTGGTTCGTCAGAGGACAGATACGCAGTATTTT.

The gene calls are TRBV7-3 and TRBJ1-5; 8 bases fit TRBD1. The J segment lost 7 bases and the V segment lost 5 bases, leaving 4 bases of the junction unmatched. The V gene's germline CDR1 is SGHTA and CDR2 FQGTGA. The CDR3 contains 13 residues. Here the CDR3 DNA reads TGTGCCAGCAGCCCACAGGGGGGCCAGCCCCAGCATTTT. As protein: CASSPQGGQPQHF.

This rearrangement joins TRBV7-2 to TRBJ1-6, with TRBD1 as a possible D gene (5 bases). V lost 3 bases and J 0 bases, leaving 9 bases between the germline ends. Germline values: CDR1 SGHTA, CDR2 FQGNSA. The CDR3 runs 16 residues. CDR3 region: CASSLRGSSYNSPLHF. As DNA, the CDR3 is TGTGCCAGCAGCTTGCGGGGGAGCTCCTATAATTCACCCCTCCACTTT.

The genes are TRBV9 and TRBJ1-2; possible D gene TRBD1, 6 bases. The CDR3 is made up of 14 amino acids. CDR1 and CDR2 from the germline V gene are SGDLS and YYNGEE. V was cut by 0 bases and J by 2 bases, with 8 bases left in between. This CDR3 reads CASSVGDINYGYTF. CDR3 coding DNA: TGTGCCAGCAGCGTAGGGGACATAAACTATGGCTACACCTTC.

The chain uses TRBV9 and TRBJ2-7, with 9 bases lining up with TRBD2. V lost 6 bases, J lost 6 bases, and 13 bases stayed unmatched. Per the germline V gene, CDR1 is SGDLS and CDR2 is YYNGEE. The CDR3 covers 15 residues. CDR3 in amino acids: CASNQGGGGVSEQYF. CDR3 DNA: TGTGCCAGCAACCAGGGTGGCGGGGGGGTCAGCGAGCAGTACTTC.

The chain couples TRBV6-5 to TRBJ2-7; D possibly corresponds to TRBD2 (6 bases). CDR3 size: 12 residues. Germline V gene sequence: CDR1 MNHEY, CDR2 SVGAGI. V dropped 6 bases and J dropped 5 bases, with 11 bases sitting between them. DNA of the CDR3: TGTGCCAGCAGCCGGGGGTCCCACGAGCAGTACTTC. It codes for CASSRGSHEQYF.